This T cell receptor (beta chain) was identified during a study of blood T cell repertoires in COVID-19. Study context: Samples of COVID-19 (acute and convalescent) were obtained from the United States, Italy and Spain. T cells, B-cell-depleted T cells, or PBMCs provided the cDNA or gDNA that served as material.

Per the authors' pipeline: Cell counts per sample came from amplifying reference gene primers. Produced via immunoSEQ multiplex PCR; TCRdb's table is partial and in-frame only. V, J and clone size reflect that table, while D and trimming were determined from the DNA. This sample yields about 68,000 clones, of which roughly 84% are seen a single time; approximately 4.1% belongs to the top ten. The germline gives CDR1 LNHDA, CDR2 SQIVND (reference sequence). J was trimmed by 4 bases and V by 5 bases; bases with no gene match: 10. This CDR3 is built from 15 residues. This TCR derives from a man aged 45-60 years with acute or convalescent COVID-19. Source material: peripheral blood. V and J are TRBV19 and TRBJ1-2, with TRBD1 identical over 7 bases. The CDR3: CASSPQTGVGYGYTF. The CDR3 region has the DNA TGTGCCAGTAGTCCCCAAACAGGGGTGGGCTATGGCTACACCTTC.